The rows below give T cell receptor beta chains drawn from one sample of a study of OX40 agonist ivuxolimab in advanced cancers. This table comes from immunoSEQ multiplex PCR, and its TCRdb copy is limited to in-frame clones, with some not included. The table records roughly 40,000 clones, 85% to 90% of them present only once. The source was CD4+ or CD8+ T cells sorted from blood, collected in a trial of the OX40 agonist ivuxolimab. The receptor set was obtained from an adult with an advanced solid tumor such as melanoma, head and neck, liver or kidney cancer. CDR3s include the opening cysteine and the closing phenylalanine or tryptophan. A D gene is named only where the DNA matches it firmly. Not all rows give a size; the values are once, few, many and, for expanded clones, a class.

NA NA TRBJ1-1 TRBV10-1 CASGGGGVGTFF TGCGCCAGCGGCGGTGGGGGCGTCGGGACTTTCTTT
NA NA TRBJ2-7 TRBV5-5 CASSRIGAEQYF TGTGCCAGCAGTCGTATCGGGGCCGAGCAGTACTTC
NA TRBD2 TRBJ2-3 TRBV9 CATASGAHHTDTQYF TGTGCCACGGCTAGCGGAGCCCACCACACAGATACGCAGTATTTT
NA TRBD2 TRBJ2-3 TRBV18 CASSPRTSGGSTDTQYF TGTGCCAGCTCACCAAGGACTAGCGGGGGGAGCACAGATACGCAGTATTTT
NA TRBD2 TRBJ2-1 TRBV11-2 CASSSFSGLAGRNEQFF TGTGCCAGCAGCTCGTTCTCCGGACTAGCGGGACGCAATGAGCAGTTCTTC
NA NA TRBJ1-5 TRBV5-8 CASSRRIHRVGSNQPQHF TGTGCCAGCAGCCGACGGATTCACCGTGTAGGTAGCAATCAGCCCCAGCATTTT
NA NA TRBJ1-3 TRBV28 CASTTGTFGNTIYF TGTGCCAGTACGACTGGGACCTTTGGAAACACCATATATTTT
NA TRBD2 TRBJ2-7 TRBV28 CASSPLLAGETPEQYF TGTGCCAGCAGTCCTTTACTAGCGGGAGAGACTCCCGAGCAGTACTTC
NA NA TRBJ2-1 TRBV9 CASSVEAVNNEQFF TGTGCCAGCAGCGTAGAAGCAGTTAACAATGAGCAGTTCTTC
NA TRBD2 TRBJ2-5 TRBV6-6 CASSYSSSGRSETQYF TGTGCCAGCAGTTACTCATCTAGCGGGAGATCTGAGACCCAGTACTTC
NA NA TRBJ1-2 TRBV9 CASSASEGYYGYTF TGTGCCAGCAGCGCGTCCGAGGGGTACTATGGCTACACCTTC
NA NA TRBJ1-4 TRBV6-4 CASLRSTGGRTSATNEKLFF TGTGCCAGCCTTAGAAGTACAGGAGGCAGGACCTCCGCAACTAATGAAAAACTGTTTTTT
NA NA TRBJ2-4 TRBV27 CASSFSKRNIQYF TGTGCCAGCAGTTTCAGTAAAAGAAACATTCAGTACTTC
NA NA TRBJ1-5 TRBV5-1 CASSLEPNYQPQHF TGCGCCAGCAGCTTGGAGCCTAACTATCAGCCCCAGCATTTT
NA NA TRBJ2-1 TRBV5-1 CASSFLGNDYNEQFF TGCGCCAGCAGCTTTTTGGGAAACGATTACAATGAGCAGTTCTTC
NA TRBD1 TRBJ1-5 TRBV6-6 CASSSVTGGRQPQHF TGTGCCAGCAGTTCGGTAACAGGGGGCAGGCAGCCCCAGCATTTT
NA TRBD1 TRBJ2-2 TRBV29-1 CSVEMTGTGELFF TGCAGCGTCGAAATGACAGGGACCGGGGAGCTGTTTTTT
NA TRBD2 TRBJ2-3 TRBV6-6 CASSRGTSGADTQYF TGTGCCAGCAGTCGGGGGACTAGTGGCGCAGATACGCAGTATTTT
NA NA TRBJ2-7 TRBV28 CASSFVPRRVSYEQYF TGTGCCAGCAGTTTCGTGCCTCGGAGGGTATCCTACGAGCAGTACTTC
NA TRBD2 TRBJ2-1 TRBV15 CATSSGGVGRNEQFF TGTGCCACCAGCAGTGGGGGGGTAGGGCGGAATGAGCAGTTCTTC
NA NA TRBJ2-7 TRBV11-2 CASSLDPLLLGEQYF TGTGCCAGCAGCTTAGATCCGCTCCTTTTGGGGGAGCAGTACTTC
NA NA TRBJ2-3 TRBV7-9 CASKNGRQGSTDTQYF TGTGCCAGCAAAAACGGGAGGCAGGGGAGCACAGATACGCAGTATTTT
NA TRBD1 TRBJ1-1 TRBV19 CASSIASQGSAAEAFF TGTGCCAGTAGTATAGCCTCACAGGGGTCAGCCGCTGAAGCTTTCTTT
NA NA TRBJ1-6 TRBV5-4 CASSTSGTSNSPLHF TGTGCCAGCAGCACCTCCGGGACATCTAATTCACCCCTCCACTTT
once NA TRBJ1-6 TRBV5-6 CASSLRQSLSLHF TGTGCCAGCAGCTTGAGGCAGTCTCTATCCCTCCACTTT
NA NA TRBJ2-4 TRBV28 CASSLTGQWNIQYF TGTGCCAGCAGTTTAACCGGACAGTGGAACATTCAGTACTTC
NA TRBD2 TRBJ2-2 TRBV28 CASSPSRGAGGSPGELFF TGTGCCAGCAGCCCCAGTCGCGGAGCGGGAGGTTCCCCCGGGGAGCTGTTTTTT
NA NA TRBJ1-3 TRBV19 CASSTLLSSGNTIYF TGTGCCAGTAGTACCTTACTCAGCTCTGGAAACACCATATATTTT
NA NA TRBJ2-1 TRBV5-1 CASSSNPGTEQFF TGCGCCAGCAGCTCAAATCCCGGGACAGAGCAGTTCTTC
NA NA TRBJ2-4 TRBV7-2 CASSLGGLAKNIQYF TGTGCCAGCAGCTTAGGCGGGTTAGCCAAAAACATTCAGTACTTC
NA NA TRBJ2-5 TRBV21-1 CASSVGCGVWETQYF TGTGCCAGCAGCGTGGGGTGTGGGGTCTGGGAGACCCAGTACTTC
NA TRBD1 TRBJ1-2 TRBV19 CASSRSAGGAGYGYTF TGTGCCAGTAGTAGGTCGGCAGGGGGCGCCGGCTATGGCTACACCTTC
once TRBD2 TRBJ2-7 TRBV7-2 CASSPRTSGTSYEQYF TGTGCCAGCAGCCCGAGGACTAGCGGAACCTCCTACGAGCAGTACTTC
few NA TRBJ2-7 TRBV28 CASSPHTASYEQYF TGTGCCAGCAGTCCACATACTGCCTCCTACGAGCAGTACTTC
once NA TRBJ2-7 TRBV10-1 CASSERGWGEQYF TGCGCCAGCAGTGAGCGGGGTTGGGGGGAGCAGTACTTC
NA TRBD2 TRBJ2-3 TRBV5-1 CASSFSSGNTDTQYF TGCGCCAGCAGCTTTTCTAGCGGGAACACAGATACGCAGTATTTT
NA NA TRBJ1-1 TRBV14 CASSQQYYTEAFF TGTGCCAGCAGCCAACAATACTACACTGAAGCTTTCTTT
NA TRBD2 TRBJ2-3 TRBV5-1 CASSLESGRVTQYF TGCGCCAGCAGCTTGGAGAGCGGGAGAGTAACGCAGTATTTT
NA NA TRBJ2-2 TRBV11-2 CASTTPPRTRNTGELFF TGTGCCAGCACAACTCCCCCCAGGACAAGGAACACCGGGGAGCTGTTTTTT
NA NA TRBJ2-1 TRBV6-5 CASSQGVGEQFF TGTGCCAGCAGCCAAGGCGTTGGGGAGCAGTTCTTC
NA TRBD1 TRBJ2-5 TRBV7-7 CASSQGQGGTQYF TGTGCTAGCAGCCAAGGACAGGGGGGTACCCAGTACTTC
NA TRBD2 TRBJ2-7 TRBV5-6 CASSLGLAFRGEQYF TGTGCCAGCAGCTTGGGACTAGCCTTCCGGGGTGAGCAGTACTTC
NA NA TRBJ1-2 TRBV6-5 CASRVQGGYGYTF TGTGCCAGCAGGGTACAGGGCGGCTATGGCTACACCTTC
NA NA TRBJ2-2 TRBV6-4 CASSDSWGGAGCLTGELFF TGTGCCAGCAGTGACTCCTGGGGCGGTGCGGGCTGCCTCACCGGGGAGCTGTTTTTT
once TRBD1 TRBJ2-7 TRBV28 CASSSPQGGREQYF TGTGCCAGCAGTTCCCCACAGGGGGGTCGCGAGCAGTACTTC
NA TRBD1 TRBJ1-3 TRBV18 CASSLTDKGAGGNTIYF TGTGCCAGCTCACTTACAGATAAGGGGGCCGGAGGAAACACCATATATTTT
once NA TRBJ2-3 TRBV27 CASSFRVTDTQYF TGTGCCAGCAGTTTCCGGGTGACAGATACGCAGTATTTT
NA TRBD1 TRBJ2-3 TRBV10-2 CASSKGQGAEDTQYF TGCGCCAGCAGTAAGGGACAGGGGGCCGAAGATACGCAGTATTTT
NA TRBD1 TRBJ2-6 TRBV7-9 CASSPRNRGSGANVLTF TGTGCCAGCAGCCCCCGTAACAGGGGTTCTGGGGCCAACGTCCTGACTTTC
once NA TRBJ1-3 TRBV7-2 CASSSGGSGNTIYF TGTGCCAGCAGCTCCGGAGGATCTGGAAACACCATATATTTT
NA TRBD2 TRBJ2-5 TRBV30 CATPQTSGSGETQYF TGTGCCACGCCTCAGACTAGCGGGAGCGGAGAGACCCAGTACTTC
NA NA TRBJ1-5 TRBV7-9 CASSLGGEFNQPQHF TGTGCCAGCAGCTTAGGCGGGGAATTTAATCAGCCCCAGCATTTT